Shown below are 25 T cell receptor beta chains from a single sample sequenced in a study of blood T cell repertoires in COVID-19. Some clones are missing from TCRdb's copy, which holds only in-frame ones; the method was immunoSEQ multiplex PCR. The sample holds about 140,000 clones, approximately 82% seen once. Source material: peripheral blood. Receptors originate from a human donor in a cohort sampled during active COVID-19.

The chain uses TRBV9 and TRBJ2-3; D unresolved. Between the trimmed V and J ends, which lost 4 bases and 1 base, there was a span of 10 bases. The CDR3 has 14 residues. Germline V gene data show CDR1 as SGDLS and CDR2 as YYNGEE. CDR3: CASSSLVGTDTQYF. The CDR3 nucleotides read TGTGCCAGCAGCTCCCTCGTCGGCACAGATACGCAGTATTTT.

This rearrangement joins TRBV7-2 to TRBJ1-1, with unresolved D. There are 12 residues in the CDR3. In germline, CDR1 is SGHTA, CDR2 FQGNSA. With 3 bases removed from V and 3 bases from J, the gap between germline ends came to 5 bases. In DNA, the CDR3 is TGTGCCAGCAGCTTCAGTTACACTGAAGCTTTCTTT. Translation: CASSFSYTEAFF.

V and J are TRBV11-2 and TRBJ2-3, with 7 positions matching TRBD1. Germline trimming cut 5 bases from V and 0 bases from J; bases unmatched to any gene: 5. The CDR3 contains 15 residues. CDR1 is SGHAT and CDR2 is FQNNGV in the germline V gene. This CDR3 reads CASSLQGLSTDTQYF. The CDR3 DNA is TGTGCCAGCAGCCTACAGGGGCTAAGCACAGATACGCAGTATTTT.

The chain recombines TRBV2 with TRBJ2-2; possibly TRBD1 for D (5 bases). V was clipped by 4 bases and J by 0 bases, with 9 bases between them. This CDR3 comprises 15 residues. CDR1 is SNHLY, CDR2 FYNNEI, per germline. CDR3: CASSVDTTNTGELFF. CDR3 DNA: TGTGCCAGCAGTGTGGACACTACGAACACCGGGGAGCTGTTTTTT.

The V and J genes are TRBV11-1 and TRBJ1-1; 9 bases fit TRBD1. The V segment lost 5 bases and the J segment 7 bases; nucleotides outside the gene matches: 5. Germline CDR1 and CDR2: SGHAT and FQDESV (reference sequence). The CDR3 has 13 amino acids. The CDR3 is CASSLQGAFEAFF. CDR3 sequence (DNA): TGTGCCAGCAGCCTACAGGGGGCGTTTGAAGCTTTCTTT.

This chain connects TRBV6-6 to TRBJ1-2, with D tentatively TRBD1 (5 bases). V lost 2 bases to trimming and J lost 0 bases, with 10 bases between them. The germline gives CDR1 MNHNY, CDR2 SVGAGI (reference sequence). The CDR3 has 15 amino acids. CDR3 region: CASSYDGRANYGYTF. The DNA of the CDR3 is TGTGCCAGCAGTTACGATGGCAGGGCTAACTATGGCTACACCTTC.

The chain couples TRBV19 to TRBJ2-5; TRBD2 agrees at 8 bases. This CDR3 has 15 residues. Germline CDR1 LNHDA, CDR2 SQIVND (reference sequence). V trimming: 5 bases; J trimming: 4 bases; junction bases outside the gene matches: 9. This chain's CDR3 is CASSRPAGGRETQYF. For the CDR3, the DNA is TGTGCCAGTAGTCGGCCGGCGGGAGGCAGAGAGACCCAGTACTTC.

This clone was observed a single time. The CDR3 protein is CASSEYQGASSYNEQFF. CDR3 in DNA: TGTGCCAGCAGTGAATATCAGGGGGCGAGCTCCTACAATGAGCAGTTCTTC. The V and J genes are TRBV25-1 and TRBJ2-1; 8 bases are a match to TRBD1. The ends lost 0 bases at V and 0 bases at J; junction bases unmatched: 4. The CDR3 consists of 17 residues. The germline gives CDR1 MGHDK, CDR2 SYGVNS. Full variable domain (rest looked up from reference TRBV25-1 and TRBJ2-1): EADIYQTPRYLVIGTGKKITLECSQTMGHDKMYWYQQDPGMELHLIHYSYGVNSTEKGDLSSESTVSRIRTEHFPLTLESARPSHTSQYLCASSEYQGASSYNEQFFGPGTRLTVL.

J is TRBJ2-1 and V is TRBV19; 7 bases map to TRBD2. Trimming at V came to 1 base and at J to 7 bases, leaving 10 bases not matched to a gene. Germline values: CDR1 LNHDA, CDR2 SQIVND (reference sequence). This CDR3 is 16 amino acids long. The CDR3 nucleotides are TGTGCCAGTAGTATAGCCGCGGGAGAAGAGGTAAATGAGCAGTTCTTC. Translated, it gives CASSIAAGEEVNEQFF.

The rearrangement links TRBV9 to TRBJ2-7, with 10 bases lining up with TRBD2. The CDR3 sequence is 17 residues long. Losses at the gene ends were 0 bases for V and 0 bases for J; bases not matched to a gene: 6. The germline V gene has CDR1 SGDLS and CDR2 YYNGEE. The CDR3, as DNA: TGTGCCAGCAGCGTAGGAATAGCGGGAGGAAGCTCCTACGAGCAGTACTTC. This translates into CASSVGIAGGSSYEQYF.

The V and J genes are TRBV28 and TRBJ2-7; TRBD1 is a possible D gene (6 bases). CDR1 is MDHEN, CDR2 SYDVKM, per germline. Trimming took off 7 bases at V and 2 bases at J, with 15 bases between the two ends. This CDR3 is 14 amino acids long. The CDR3 sequence: CASNAGVFPYEQYF. The CDR3 bases are TGTGCCAGCAACGCAGGGGTATTTCCCTACGAGCAGTACTTC.

This clone was found once. The chain links TRBV28 to TRBJ1-3, with 8 nucleotides matching TRBD1. Germline loops: CDR1 MDHEN, CDR2 SYDVKM. Germline trimming cut 6 bases from V and 0 bases from J; bases unmatched to any gene: 4. The CDR3 loop spans 15 amino acids. This CDR3 reads CASSETGVSGNTIYF. The CDR3 DNA reads TGTGCCAGCAGCGAGACAGGGGTCTCTGGAAACACCATATATTTT.

This clone occurred a few times. The genes are TRBV30 and TRBJ1-1, with D tentatively TRBD1 (5 bases). CDR3 length equals 14 residues. V lost 6 bases to trimming and J lost 3 bases, with 17 bases between them. Germline V gene lookup returns CDR1 GTSNPN and CDR2 SVGIG (reference sequence). CDR3 nucleotides: TGTGCCTGCCCCCCGCGGGGCGCCGACACTGAAGCTTTCTTT. Residues: CACPPRGADTEAFF. Full variable domain (missing parts from reference TRBV30 and TRBJ1-1): SQTIHQWPATLVQPVGSPLSLECTVEGTSNPNLYWYRQAAGRGLQLLFYSVGIGQISSEVPQNLSASRPQDRQFILSSKKLLLSDSGFYLCACPPRGADTEAFFGQGTRLTVV.

The V and J genes are TRBV18 and TRBJ2-3, with unresolved D. Germline CDR1 and CDR2: KGHSH and LQKENI. With 4 bases removed from V and 2 bases from J, the gap between germline ends came to 7 bases. The CDR3 contains 13 residues. As DNA, the CDR3 is TGTGCCAGCTCACAATCCTACACAGATACGCAGTATTTT. Translated: CASSQSYTDTQYF.

V gene TRBV2 combines with J gene TRBJ2-1; 8 bases are shared with TRBD2. Germline CDR1 and CDR2: SNHLY and FYNNEI. CDR3 length equals 14 residues. Trimming took 7 bases from V and 3 from J; bases not matched to a gene: 5. The CDR3 reads CASKGREVYNEQFF. The CDR3, as DNA: TGTGCCAGCAAGGGGCGGGAGGTCTACAATGAGCAGTTCTTC.

This chain links TRBV6-5 with TRBJ2-7, with 11 positions matching TRBD2. Looked up from germline, CDR1 is MNHEY and CDR2 is SVGAGI. The CDR3 loop spans 15 amino acids. Trimming removed 5 bases from V and 3 bases from J; junction bases left unmatched: 6. CDR3 in amino acids: CASSPGTSGFYEQYF. Written as DNA, the CDR3 is TGTGCCAGCAGTCCCGGGACTAGCGGATTCTACGAGCAGTACTTC.

The rearrangement joins TRBV5-1 to TRBJ2-3; a possible D gene is TRBD2 (6 bases). CDR1 SGHRS and CDR2 YFSETQ come from the germline V gene. V was cut by 0 bases and J by 4 bases, with 12 bases left in between. CDR3 size: 15 residues. DNA of the CDR3: TGCGCCAGCAGCTTGGACGGGAGTAAGCCAGATACGCAGTATTTT. It translates to CASSLDGSKPDTQYF.

This chain joins TRBV30 and TRBJ2-7; perhaps TRBD2 as D (6 bases). Trimming cost V 4 bases and J 7 bases, with 23 bases left between them. Germline V lookup: CDR1 GTSNPN, CDR2 SVGIG (reference sequence). The CDR3 is made up of 15 amino acids. The CDR3 loop reads CAWKAGPGEAGEQYF. The CDR3 DNA is TGTGCCTGGAAGGCGGGCCCGGGGGAAGCTGGAGAGCAGTACTTC. The whole variable domain, filled in from reference TRBV30 and TRBJ2-7, reads SQTIHQWPATLVQPVGSPLSLECTVEGTSNPNLYWYRQAAGRGLQLLFYSVGIGQISSEVPQNLSASRPQDRQFILSSKKLLLSDSGFYLCAWKAGPGEAGEQYFGPGTRLTVT.

The chain has TRBV11-3 and TRBJ2-1; 7 bases are shared with TRBD1. This CDR3 has 14 residues. Germline trimming cut 1 base from V and 5 bases from J; bases unmatched to any gene: 2. Looked up from germline, CDR1 is SGHNT and CDR2 is YENEEA. The CDR3 loop is CASSLGGTDNEQFF. The CDR3 DNA is TGTGCCAGCAGCTTAGGAGGGACAGACAATGAGCAGTTCTTC.

CDR3 in amino acids: CASSFSFGSGYEQFF. The CDR3, as DNA: TGCGCCAGCAGCTTTTCCTTCGGGAGCGGGTATGAGCAGTTCTTC. The rearrangement joins TRBV5-1 to TRBJ2-1, with a weak D call TRBD2 (6 bases). Trimming cost V 2 bases and J 8 bases, with 17 bases left between them. CDR3 length: 15 residues. Germline CDR1 reads SGHRS; CDR2 reads YFSETQ.

V usage is TRBV6-1 and J usage is TRBJ1-4, with 8 bases that match TRBD1. The CDR3 runs to 15 residues. Germline CDR1 is MNHNS and CDR2 is SASEGT. V trimming: 3 bases; J trimming: 6 bases; junction bases outside the gene matches: 6. CDR3 sequence (DNA): TGTGCCAGCAGTGACGGCAGGGGGCGAGATGAAAAACTGTTTTTT. Its translation is CASSDGRGRDEKLFF.

The rearrangement uses TRBV19 and TRBJ2-3, with 11 bases lining up with TRBD2. Germline trimming cut 5 bases from V and 0 bases from J; bases unmatched to any gene: 4. The CDR3 runs 16 residues. CDR1 LNHDA and CDR2 SQIVND come from the germline V gene (reference sequence). The CDR3 nucleotides are TGTGCCAGTAGTTGGGGACTAGCGGCTAGCACAGATACGCAGTATTTT. Amino acids: CASSWGLAASTDTQYF. Full variable domain (rest looked up from reference TRBV19 and TRBJ2-3): DGGITQSPKYLFRKEGQNVTLSCEQNLNHDAMYWYRQDPGQGLRLIYYSQIVNDFQKGDIAEGYSVSREKKESFPLTVTSAQKNPTAFYLCASSWGLAASTDTQYFGPGTRLTVL.

The chain links TRBV5-1 to TRBJ2-3; D not certain. This CDR3 is 13 amino acids long. Between the trimmed V and J ends, which lost 0 bases and 4 bases, there was a span of 6 bases. Per the germline V gene, CDR1 is SGHRS and CDR2 is YFSETQ. CDR3 sequence: CASSLETADTQYF. The CDR3 nucleotides are TGCGCCAGCAGCTTGGAAACTGCAGATACGCAGTATTTT.

The J gene is TRBJ2-1, the V gene TRBV7-2; the match to TRBD2 covers 12 bases. CDR1 SGHTA and CDR2 FQGNSA come from the germline V gene. This CDR3 comprises 15 residues. Unmatched junction bases numbered 4, after V lost 5 bases and J lost 5 bases. Here the CDR3 DNA reads TGTGCCAGCAGCCCCAGGACTAGCGGGAACAATGAGCAGTTCTTC. Protein sequence: CASSPRTSGNNEQFF.

The V call is TRBV7-9, the J call TRBJ2-1; 11 bases align to TRBD2. The CDR3 sequence is 15 residues long. Germline CDR1 is SEHNR and CDR2 is FQNEAQ (reference sequence). Trimming took 3 bases from V and 9 from J; bases not matched to a gene: 7. CDR3 in amino acids: CASSFILAGVTEQFF. The CDR3 coding sequence is TGTGCCAGCAGCTTTATACTAGCGGGAGTTACTGAGCAGTTCTTC.